This passage covers 31 T cell receptor beta chains from one sample sequenced in a study of T-cell reconstitution after alpha-beta-depleted transplantation in children. The TCRbeta library was prepared with unique molecular identifiers. TCRdb recomputed calls from the PCR reads with MiXCR, one row per CDR3 protein. The sample has hundreds of thousands of distinct CDR3 sequences; over 10% are singletons. Source: PBMCs, mostly from graft donor cells, taken 360 days after TCRalphabeta/CD19-depleted stem cell transplant. The receptors originated from a male patient between 10 and 17 years old who had a stem cell transplant for acute myeloid leukemia, so the T cells may come from the graft donor.

There are many counts of this clonotype. The J gene is TRBJ2-1, the V gene TRBV5-6; 11 bases line up with TRBD2. J lost 13 bases, V lost 3 bases, and 6 bases had no gene match. Germline CDR1 and CDR2: SGHDT and YYEEEE. The CDR3 is 13 residues long. The CDR3 region is CASSSPGLAVQFF. The CDR3 DNA reads TGTGCCAGCAGCTCTCCGGGACTAGCGGTTCAGTTCTTC. Full variable domain (missing parts from reference TRBV5-6 and TRBJ2-1): DAGVTQSPTHLIKTRGQQVTLRCSPKSGHDTVSWYQQALGQGPQFIFQYYEEEERQRGNFPDRFSGHQFPNYSSELNVNALLLGDSALYLCASSSPGLAVQFFGPGTRLTVL.

This clonotype was counted many times. The chain links TRBV27 to TRBJ2-5; 7 bases map to TRBD2. This CDR3 is built from 14 residues. V shed 5 bases and J 3 bases; nucleotides not matched to a gene: 6. Germline-derived CDR1 and CDR2 are MNHEY and SMNVEV (reference sequence). CDR3 sequence reads: CASSPRLAEETQYF. In DNA, the CDR3 is TGTGCCAGCAGTCCACGACTAGCAGAAGAGACCCAGTACTTC.

This clonotype was counted a single time. V is TRBV5-1 and J is TRBJ2-3; TRBD1 matches 11 bases. V gave up 4 bases and J gave up 4 bases; unmatched junction bases: 5. Germline V gene sequence: CDR1 SGHRS, CDR2 YFSETQ. The CDR3 spans 15 residues. CDR3 coding DNA: TGCGCCAGCAGCCCCCCGGGACAGGGGGCAGATACGCAGTATTTT. Amino acids: CASSPPGQGADTQYF.

CDR3 nucleotides: TGTGCCAGCAGTCCCCTCACGCCTAGCGGGAGGGACGAGCAGTACTTC. Its translation is CASSPLTPSGRDEQYF. The chain combines TRBV28 with TRBJ2-7, with 12 bases that match TRBD2. This CDR3 region has 16 residues. Germline CDR1 and CDR2: MDHEN and SYDVKM. V lost 5 bases, J lost 5 bases, and 10 bases stayed unmatched.

This clonotype was counted ten times or more. The V gene is TRBV7-3, the J gene TRBJ2-2, with 14 bases matching TRBD2. This CDR3 region has 19 residues. Germline V gives CDR1 SGHTA, CDR2 FQGTGA. V lost 4 bases and J lost 4; bases outside the gene matches: 11. CDR3: CASSSSIRLAGGGTGELFF. CDR3 DNA: TGTGCCAGCAGCTCATCTATAAGACTAGCGGGAGGGGGCACCGGGGAGCTGTTTTTT.

The gene calls are TRBV28 and TRBJ2-7; 10 bases are shared with TRBD1. The germline V gene has CDR1 MDHEN and CDR2 SYDVKM. The length of the CDR3 is 16 residues. The V and J ends lost 3 bases and 2 bases, in that order; junction bases with no gene match: 7. The CDR3 DNA reads TGTGCCAGCAGTTTCGTAAGGACAGGGGGTACCTACGAGCAGTACTTC. The encoded protein is CASSFVRTGGTYEQYF.

CDR3 sequence: CASRGLSGRKVRYEQYF. The CDR3 bases are TGTGCCAGCAGGGGCCTTAGCGGGAGGAAAGTCCGCTACGAGCAGTACTTC. The rearrangement joins TRBV6-2 or TRBV6-3 to TRBJ2-7; 10 bases match TRBD2. The germline V gene has CDR1 MNHEY and CDR2 SVGEGT. CDR3 length: 17 amino acids. V dropped 6 bases and J dropped 3; count of bases not matched to a gene: 14.

This chain links TRBV10-2 with TRBJ2-7; no clear D gene. With 8 bases removed from V and 3 bases from J, the gap between germline ends came to 17 bases. Per the germline V gene, CDR1 is WSHSY and CDR2 is SAAADI. The CDR3 loop spans 14 amino acids. CDR3 in amino acids: CASGPDARLYEQYF. Written as DNA, the CDR3 is TGCGCCAGCGGCCCGGACGCCAGGCTCTACGAGCAGTACTTC.

The V call is TRBV20-1, the J call TRBJ2-3, with D unclear. This CDR3 has 12 amino acids. V dropped 3 bases and J dropped 6 bases, with 10 bases sitting between them. Germline CDR1 is DFQATT and CDR2 is SNEGSKA (reference sequence). The CDR3 coding sequence is TGCAGTGCTAGGCCAGCAAGGGATACGCAGTATTTT. It codes for CSARPARDTQYF.

The chain employs TRBV9 and TRBJ2-1; 9 nucleotides align to TRBD2. There are 17 residues in the CDR3. With V trimmed by 4 bases and J by 4 bases, 12 bases remained unmatched. Germline-derived CDR1 and CDR2 are SGDLS and YYNGEE. CDR3 loop: CASSPAPRLAGYNEQFF. In nucleotides, the CDR3 is TGTGCCAGCAGCCCCGCTCCGCGTCTAGCGGGATACAATGAGCAGTTCTTC.

This clonotype was recorded a few times. In nucleotides, the CDR3 is TGCGCCAGCAGCCGCTGGGGACTAGCGGGGTACTCTTACGAGCAGTACTTC. It is translated as CASSRWGLAGYSYEQYF. This sequence joins TRBV5-1 and TRBJ2-7; TRBD2 matches at 13 bases. The CDR3 loop spans 17 amino acids. V was pared by 4 bases and J by 4 bases, with 11 bases of the junction left unmatched. In germline, CDR1 is SGHRS, CDR2 YFSETQ.

This chain connects TRBV20-1 to TRBJ2-7; tentative D call: TRBD2 (6 bases). CDR3 length: 16 residues. The germline CDR1 and CDR2 sequences are DFQATT and SNEGSKA (reference sequence). Deletions cut 5 bases from V and 1 base from J, with 21 bases between. Here the CDR3 reads CSAGSSRDLVSYEQYF. The CDR3 nucleotides read TGCAGTGCTGGCAGCTCCCGGGACTTAGTTTCCTACGAGCAGTACTTC.

This clonotype has a handful of counts. The J gene is TRBJ2-7, the V gene TRBV6-2 or TRBV6-3; no clear D. Trimming cost V 4 bases and J 3 bases, with 7 bases left between them. The germline gives CDR1 MNHEY, CDR2 SVGEGT. This CDR3 has 12 amino acids. CDR3 nucleotide sequence: TGTGCCAGCAGTTGGCCCCTCTACGAGCAGTACTTC. It encodes CASSWPLYEQYF.

The chain combines TRBV4-2 with TRBJ2-7; D not resolved. The germline V gene has CDR1 LGHNA and CDR2 YNFKEQ. Deletions cut 1 base from V and 2 bases from J, with 9 bases between. The CDR3 extends over 14 amino acids. The CDR3 here is CASSQVSGTYEQYF. CDR3 in DNA: TGTGCCAGCAGCCAAGTGTCGGGTACCTACGAGCAGTACTTC.

This clonotype has just a few counts. The chain links TRBV7-2 to TRBJ2-1, with D tentatively TRBD1 or TRBD2 (5 bases each). This CDR3 is 15 amino acids long. V was cut by 1 base and J by 8 bases, with 15 bases left in between. Germline V gene data show CDR1 as SGHTA and CDR2 as FQGNSA. The CDR3 coding sequence is TGTGCCAGCAGCTTAGGGGCCGGGACCACGGATGAGCAGTTCTTC. This encodes CASSLGAGTTDEQFF.

This chain joins TRBV11-2 and TRBJ2-7; 15 bases align to TRBD2. The germline gives CDR1 SGHAT, CDR2 FQNNGV. The ends lost 5 bases at V and 3 bases at J; junction bases unmatched: 8. CDR3 size: 17 residues. CDR3 sequence: CASSLWTSGRAGYEQYF. Written as DNA, the CDR3 is TGTGCCAGCAGCCTCTGGACTAGCGGGAGGGCCGGCTACGAGCAGTACTTC.

The sample holds a few counts of this clonotype. The chain recombines TRBV14 with TRBJ2-7, with 10 bases lining up with TRBD2. This CDR3 is 13 amino acids long. Looked up from germline, CDR1 is SGHDN and CDR2 is FVKESK. Trimming took 6 bases from V and 6 from J; bases not matched to a gene: 5. CDR3 coding DNA: TGTGCCAGCAGGTCTAGCGGGAGCGGCGAGCAGTACTTC. Protein: CASRSSGSGEQYF.

V and J are TRBV28 and TRBJ2-3; tentative D call: TRBD1 (5 bases). The V end was cut by 5 bases, the J end by 5 bases, with 14 bases between. The CDR3 has 14 residues. Germline loops: CDR1 MDHEN, CDR2 SYDVKM. The CDR3 DNA follows: TGTGCCAGCAGTACCGTGGGGCCGGAAGATACGCAGTATTTT. Amino acid sequence: CASSTVGPEDTQYF.

This chain links TRBV5-5 with TRBJ2-1, with a weak D call TRBD2 (6 bases). Germline values: CDR1 SGHKS, CDR2 YYEKEE (reference sequence). The CDR3 is made up of 14 amino acids. V lost 0 bases, J lost 12 bases, and 16 bases lay in between. Written as DNA, the CDR3 is TGTGCCAGCAGCTTGGAGCTATCGTTTAGCGGGCAGTTCTTC. Amino acid sequence: CASSLELSFSGQFF.

This clonotype was observed a few times. V gene TRBV25-1 combines with J gene TRBJ2-7, with TRBD2 matching over 9 bases. The V gene's germline CDR1 is MGHDK and CDR2 SYGVNS. V shed 5 bases and J 5 bases; nucleotides not matched to a gene: 7. The CDR3 extends over 14 amino acids. CDR3 bases: TGTGCCAGCAGTATTAGCGGGAGTGTCGACGAGCAGTACTTC. Residues: CASSISGSVDEQYF.

The table lists this clonotype with a few counts. V and J are TRBV14 and TRBJ2-5; maybe TRBD1 (7 bases). CDR1 SGHDN and CDR2 FVKESK come from the germline V gene. This CDR3 contains 17 residues. V lost 3 bases, J lost 5 bases, and 22 bases lay in between. CDR3 sequence reads: CASSHQGREKQGETQYF. DNA for the CDR3: TGTGCCAGCAGCCACCAAGGACGGGAGAAACAGGGGGAGACCCAGTACTTC.

The sample holds a few counts of this clonotype. V is TRBV19 and J is TRBJ2-1, with 7 bases identical to TRBD1. The CDR3 has 12 amino acids. The germline gives CDR1 LNHDA, CDR2 SQIVND (reference sequence). Unmatched junction bases numbered 8, after V lost 5 bases and J lost 13 bases. The CDR3 is CASSPPTGFQFF. DNA of the CDR3: TGTGCCAGTAGTCCTCCGACAGGGTTTCAGTTCTTC. Looking up the rest from reference TRBV19 and TRBJ2-1 gives the full variable domain: DGGITQSPKYLFRKEGQNVTLSCEQNLNHDAMYWYRQDPGQGLRLIYYSQIVNDFQKGDIAEGYSVSREKKESFPLTVTSAQKNPTAFYLCASSPPTGFQFFGPGTRLTVL.

This clonotype has just a few counts. The chain has TRBV28 and TRBJ2-3, with TRBD2 identical over 11 bases. The ends lost 3 bases at V and 0 bases at J; junction bases unmatched: 8. The germline CDR1 and CDR2 sequences are MDHEN and SYDVKM. The CDR3 has 18 residues. The CDR3 region is CASSFPLAGGRSTDTQYF. The CDR3 DNA follows: TGTGCCAGCAGTTTCCCTTTAGCGGGAGGGCGGAGCACAGATACGCAGTATTTT.

This clonotype was counted only a few times. The chain joins TRBV20-1 to TRBJ2-1; D gene ambiguous. CDR3 length: 14 residues. CDR1 is DFQATT, CDR2 SNEGSKA, per germline (reference sequence). Trimming left V 2 bases short and J 10 bases short, with 18 bases between. The CDR3 DNA reads as TGCAGTGCTAGACCTCCGGTGCCCGGTAGGGAGCAGTTCTTC. Amino acid sequence: CSARPPVPGREQFF.

This clonotype was counted between two and nine times. The chain combines TRBV20-1 with TRBJ2-7; 8 positions agree with TRBD1. The CDR3 is made up of 14 amino acids. The trim removed 6 bases at V and 6 bases at J, leaving 13 bases unmatched. Germline V gene data show CDR1 as DFQATT and CDR2 as SNEGSKA (reference sequence). CDR3 residues: CSAYTGTGVFEQYF. CDR3 DNA sequence: TGCAGTGCCTACACCGGGACAGGTGTGTTCGAGCAGTACTTC.

This clonotype appeared many times. The chain joins TRBV29-1 to TRBJ2-7, with D possibly being TRBD1 (7 bases). The CDR3 length is 13 residues. V was shortened by 5 bases and J by 2 bases, with 13 bases between the two germline ends. CDR1 is SQVTM and CDR2 is ANQGSEA in the germline V gene. CDR3 loop: CSVSSGGPYEQYF. The CDR3 region has the DNA TGCAGCGTTTCATCAGGGGGGCCCTACGAGCAGTACTTC.

The chain links TRBV24-1 to TRBJ2-1; weak D call: TRBD1 (6 bases). V lost 4 bases and J lost 8, with 20 bases in between. Germline assignment: CDR1 KGHDR and CDR2 SFDVKD. The CDR3 sequence is 16 residues long. The CDR3 DNA is TGTGCCACCAGTGACCGGACAGTTGATTTAATCGATGAGCAGTTCTTC. Amino acid sequence: CATSDRTVDLIDEQFF.

There are many counts of this clonotype. This sequence joins TRBV20-1 and TRBJ2-2, with D unresolved. V gave up 7 bases and J gave up 4 bases, with 10 bases separating them. This CDR3 spans 12 amino acids. Germline lookup yields CDR1 DFQATT and CDR2 SNEGSKA (reference sequence). DNA for the CDR3: TGCAGTGGTCACCCAGGCACCGGGGAGCTGTTTTTT. Translated: CSGHPGTGELFF.

This clonotype was seen more than once but under ten times. This chain links TRBV20-1 with TRBJ2-4, with TRBD2 matching over 7 bases. The CDR3 is 12 amino acids. Germline-derived CDR1 and CDR2 are DFQATT and SNEGSKA (reference sequence). With V trimmed by 5 bases and J by 8 bases, 6 bases remained unmatched. The CDR3 nucleotides read TGCAGTGCTGGCGGGAGAGGGGACATTCAGTACTTC. The encoded protein is CSAGGRGDIQYF.

This rearrangement joins TRBV20-1 to TRBJ2-7, with TRBD2 matching over 13 bases. The CDR3 runs 13 residues. Looked up from germline, CDR1 is DFQATT and CDR2 is SNEGSKA (reference sequence). Trimming cost V 3 bases and J 12 bases; bases outside gene matches: 8. DNA for the CDR3: TGCAGTGCTAGTTTGACTAGCGGGAGGCCCGGGTACTTC. Its protein product is CSASLTSGRPGYF.

This clonotype was counted at least ten times. The V and J genes are TRBV28 and TRBJ1-1; D unclear. V gave up 3 bases and J gave up 5 bases, with 10 bases separating them. Per the germline V gene, CDR1 is MDHEN and CDR2 is SYDVKM. CDR3 length: 13 residues. The CDR3 coding sequence is TGTGCCAGCAGTTTCGGGGTAAAGACTGAAGCTTTCTTT. Amino acid sequence: CASSFGVKTEAFF. Using reference TRBV28 and TRBJ1-1 for the parts outside the CDR3, the full variable domain is DVKVTQSSRYLVKRTGEKVFLECVQDMDHENMFWYRQDPGLGLRLIYFSYDVKMKEKGDIPEGYSVSREKKERFSLILESASTNQTSMYLCASSFGVKTEAFFGQGTRLTVV.